The 3 T cell receptor beta chains given below trace back to one sample, sequenced in a study of regulatory dendritic cells for organ transplantation. TCRdb keeps only in-frame clones here, not all; method: immunoSEQ multiplex PCR. The table lists approximately 35,000 clones, around 90% of them singletons. The sample comprised naive CD4+ T cells from blood. Described subset: CD45RA+ naive T cells. These receptors were collected from a human donor in good health.

V and J are TRBV2 and TRBJ2-7; TRBD1 matches 8 bases. J was trimmed by 2 bases and V by 6 bases; bases with no gene match: 0. This CDR3 spans 12 amino acids. Germline-derived CDR1 and CDR2 are SNHLY and FYNNEI. The CDR3 DNA reads TGTGCCAGCAGGGACAGGGCCTACGAGCAGTACTTC. This gives the protein CASRDRAYEQYF.

The chain couples TRBV30 to TRBJ1-5; 7 bases align to TRBD1. Germline loops: CDR1 GTSNPN, CDR2 SVGIG (reference sequence). The V and J ends lost 5 bases and 3 bases, in that order; junction bases with no gene match: 7. CDR3 length equals 14 residues. DNA of the CDR3: TGTGCCTGGGGGGGGGACAGACACAATCAGCCCCAGCATTTT. Its translation is CAWGGDRHNQPQHF.

J is TRBJ2-3 and V is TRBV9, with D tentatively TRBD1 (6 bases). Germline CDR1 and CDR2: SGDLS and YYNGEE. Trimming cost V 5 bases and J 1 base, with 17 bases left between them. This CDR3 has 16 amino acids. For the CDR3, the DNA is TGTGCCAGCAGGAGGGGGTCTGGGGTTGGCACAGATACGCAGTATTTT. Its protein product is CASRRGSGVGTDTQYF.